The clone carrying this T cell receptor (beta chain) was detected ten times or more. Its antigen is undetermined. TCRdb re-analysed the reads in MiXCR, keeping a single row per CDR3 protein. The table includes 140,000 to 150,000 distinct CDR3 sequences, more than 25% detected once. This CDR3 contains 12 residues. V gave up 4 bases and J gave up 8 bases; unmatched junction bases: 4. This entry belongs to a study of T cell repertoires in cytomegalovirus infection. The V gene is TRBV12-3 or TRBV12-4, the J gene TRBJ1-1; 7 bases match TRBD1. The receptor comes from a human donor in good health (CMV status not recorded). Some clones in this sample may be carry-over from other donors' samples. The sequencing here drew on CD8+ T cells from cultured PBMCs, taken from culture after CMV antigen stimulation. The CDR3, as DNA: TGTGCCAGCAGTTCACAGGGGTGGGAAGCTTTCTTT. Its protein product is CASSSQGWEAFF.